The next 18 T cell receptor beta chains were all read from a single sample in a study of cytomegalovirus exposure and HLA in healthy donors. It was with 60 Vbeta and 13 Jbeta primers that the PCR ran. Here immunoSEQ multiplex PCR was the method, and the copy in TCRdb shows in-frame clones only, minus some. The sample lists over 95,000 clones; around 77% were seen once. Sequencing was done on a sample of PBMCs. These receptor sequences come from a man aged 35 to 55 in good health and CMV-seropositive.

The rearrangement links TRBV6-1 to TRBJ1-3, with D possibly being TRBD1 (5 bases). V gave up 6 bases and J gave up 8 bases, with 14 bases separating them. This CDR3 contains 13 residues. The germline gives CDR1 MNHNS, CDR2 SASEGT. The CDR3 region is CASRGETVYTIYF. The CDR3 bases are TGTGCCAGCAGAGGGGAAACAGTTTACACCATATATTTT.

This sequence joins TRBV7-9 and TRBJ2-7, with a possible D match to TRBD1 (5 bases). CDR3 length equals 16 residues. The V gene's germline CDR1 is SEHNR and CDR2 FQNEAQ (reference sequence). Trimming left V 3 bases short and J 3 bases short, with 18 bases between. The CDR3 DNA is TGTGCCAGCAGCTTTTCCACAGGCTCGCTACTCTACGAGCAGTACTTC. Amino acids: CASSFSTGSLLYEQYF.

J is TRBJ2-7 and V is TRBV2, with 11 bases matching TRBD1. This CDR3 region has 13 residues. After removal of 10 bases from V and 4 bases from J, the junction contained 6 bases not matched to a gene. The V gene's germline CDR1 is SNHLY and CDR2 FYNNEI. Here the CDR3 DNA reads TGTGCCAACCACGGGGACAGGGGGTACGAGCAGTACTTC. Its protein is CANHGDRGYEQYF.

A few counts support this clone. This chain links TRBV7-9 with TRBJ1-5; 8 bases match TRBD1. The CDR3 runs to 14 residues. The J segment lost 6 bases and the V segment lost 5 bases, leaving 6 bases of the junction unmatched. Germline lookup yields CDR1 SEHNR and CDR2 FQNEAQ (reference sequence). CDR3 residues: CASSETGGIQPQHF. CDR3 DNA sequence: TGTGCCAGCAGCGAAACAGGGGGGATTCAGCCCCAGCATTTT.

The chain joins TRBV19 to TRBJ2-3; D perhaps matches TRBD2 (6 bases). Trimming took off 7 bases at V and 4 bases at J, with 15 bases between the two ends. The CDR3 runs to 14 residues. Germline lookup yields CDR1 LNHDA and CDR2 SQIVND (reference sequence). The CDR3 spells CASTSPSGADTQYF. As DNA, the CDR3 is TGTGCCAGTACCTCTCCGTCGGGGGCAGATACGCAGTATTTT.

Written as DNA, the CDR3 is TGTGCCAGCAGCCTTCGGACAGGGAAGGGTGAAAAACTGTTTTTT. Residues: CASSLRTGKGEKLFF. The gene calls are TRBV7-9 and TRBJ1-4; 8 nucleotides match TRBD1. J lost 7 bases, V lost 5 bases, and 9 bases had no gene match. Germline V gene lookup returns CDR1 SEHNR and CDR2 FQNEAQ (reference sequence). This CDR3 has 15 residues.

The chain is built from TRBV6-4 and TRBJ2-1, with 9 nucleotides matching TRBD2. The germline V gene has CDR1 MRHNA and CDR2 SNTAGT. Losses at the gene ends were 3 bases for V and 10 bases for J; bases not matched to a gene: 10. The CDR3 length is 15 residues. CDR3 sequence reads: CASSEGAGGPNEQFF. CDR3 DNA sequence: TGTGCCAGCAGTGAAGGGGCGGGGGGGCCGAACGAGCAGTTCTTC.

The chain joins TRBV5-1 to TRBJ2-7; 14 nucleotides line up with TRBD2. The CDR3 length is 18 residues. The V gene end was trimmed by 3 bases and the J gene end by 3 bases; junction bases not matched to a gene: 11. Germline V gives CDR1 SGHRS, CDR2 YFSETQ. The CDR3 here is CASSSGLAGGSGGYEQYF. The DNA of the CDR3 is TGCGCCAGCAGCTCAGGACTAGCGGGGGGTAGCGGCGGCTACGAGCAGTACTTC.

This clone was seen only a few times. The chain couples TRBV28 to TRBJ2-7; D is perhaps TRBD2 (6 bases). CDR1 is MDHEN, CDR2 SYDVKM, per germline. The V end was cut by 6 bases, the J end by 4 bases, with 34 bases between. This CDR3 comprises 20 residues. This CDR3 is CASRPNRSPGSRRISYEQYF. The CDR3 DNA follows: TGTGCCAGCAGACCAAACAGGAGCCCCGGGAGTAGGAGGATATCGTACGAGCAGTACTTC.

The chain links TRBV29-1 to TRBJ1-4, with TRBD1 matching 8 bases. The length of the CDR3 is 14 residues. From germline, CDR1 is SQVTM and CDR2 ANQGSEA. The trim removed 4 bases at V and 4 bases at J, leaving 5 bases unmatched. CDR3 in amino acids: CSVVTGASNEKLFF. In DNA form, the CDR3 reads TGCAGCGTTGTGACAGGGGCTAGTAATGAAAAACTGTTTTTT.

This clone occurred once. The V and J genes are TRBV18 and TRBJ1-5; D gene ambiguous. This CDR3 is built from 13 residues. Trimming removed 3 bases at V and 3 bases at J, with 6 bases between. The germline V gene has CDR1 KGHSH and CDR2 LQKENI. CDR3 coding DNA: TGTGCCAGCTCACCGCAGAACAATCAGCCCCAGCATTTT. Amino acid sequence: CASSPQNNQPQHF. Complete variable domain (other parts from reference TRBV18 and TRBJ1-5): NAGVMQNPRHLVRRRGQEARLRCSPMKGHSHVYWYRQLPEEGLKFMVYLQKENIIDESGMPKERFSAEFPKEGPSILRIQQVVRGDSAAYFCASSPQNNQPQHFGDGTRLSIL.

The V gene is TRBV7-8, the J gene TRBJ1-1; 8 bases agree with TRBD1. Germline trimming cut 2 bases from V and 10 bases from J; bases unmatched to any gene: 6. The V gene's germline CDR1 is SGHVS and CDR2 FQNEAQ. This CDR3 comprises 13 residues. The CDR3 bases are TGTGCCAGCAGCTTATTGAGGCAGGGGGCAGCTTTCTTT. This codes for CASSLLRQGAAFF.

The chain carries TRBV30 and TRBJ1-4, with D tentatively TRBD1 (5 bases). V was trimmed by 3 bases and J by 8 bases, leaving 13 bases between them. Germline V gene lookup returns CDR1 GTSNPN and CDR2 SVGIG (reference sequence). This CDR3 region has 13 residues. CDR3 bases: TGTGCCTGGAGCGAGGACACGGACGAAAAACTGTTTTTT. As protein: CAWSEDTDEKLFF. Combining the CDR3 with reference TRBV30 and TRBJ1-4 gives the whole variable domain SQTIHQWPATLVQPVGSPLSLECTVEGTSNPNLYWYRQAAGRGLQLLFYSVGIGQISSEVPQNLSASRPQDRQFILSSKKLLLSDSGFYLCAWSEDTDEKLFFGSGTQLSVL.

The chain carries TRBV6-5 and TRBJ2-3; D is ambiguous. The V gene's germline CDR1 is MNHEY and CDR2 SVGAGI. The CDR3 has 16 amino acids. Between the trimmed V and J ends, which lost 2 bases and 4 bases, there was a span of 16 bases. CDR3 in DNA: TGTGCCAGCAGTTACACCTTAGCCACCCACCCAGATACGCAGTATTTT. This translates into CASSYTLATHPDTQYF.

The chain uses TRBV15 and TRBJ1-3; TRBD1 matches at 9 bases. This CDR3 spans 16 amino acids. V lost 3 bases to trimming and J lost 1 base; unmatched junction nucleotides: 4. CDR1 and CDR2 from the germline V gene are LNHNV and YYDKDF (reference sequence). CDR3 nucleotide sequence: TGTGCCACCAGCAGGGACAGGGGAGAATCTGGAAACACCATATATTTT. Translating it yields CATSRDRGESGNTIYF. Full variable domain (missing parts from reference TRBV15 and TRBJ1-3): DAMVIQNPRYQVTQFGKPVTLSCSQTLNHNVMYWYQQKSSQAPKLLFHYYDKDFNNEADTPDNFQSRRPNTSFCFLDIRSPGLGDTAMYLCATSRDRGESGNTIYFGEGSWLTVV.

This chain links TRBV10-3 with TRBJ2-1; 11 positions match TRBD1. V gave up 7 bases and J gave up 2 bases; unmatched junction bases: 1. Germline V lookup: CDR1 ENHRY, CDR2 SYGVKD. The CDR3 is 14 amino acids. For the CDR3, the DNA is TGTGCCATCAAGGGACAGGGGGCCTACAATGAGCAGTTCTTC. Translation gives CAIKGQGAYNEQFF.

This clone was picked up a small number of times. V and J are TRBV18 and TRBJ1-2; 7 positions agree with TRBD1. CDR1 is KGHSH, CDR2 LQKENI, per germline. The CDR3 has 17 residues. Trimming took 3 bases from V and 3 from J; bases not matched to a gene: 13. CDR3 loop: CASSPVLGTARDYGYTF. As DNA, the CDR3 is TGTGCCAGCTCACCTGTCCTCGGGACAGCCCGCGACTATGGCTACACCTTC. Combining the CDR3 with reference TRBV18 and TRBJ1-2 gives the whole variable domain NAGVMQNPRHLVRRRGQEARLRCSPMKGHSHVYWYRQLPEEGLKFMVYLQKENIIDESGMPKERFSAEFPKEGPSILRIQQVVRGDSAAYFCASSPVLGTARDYGYTFGSGTRLTVV.

The chain carries TRBV4-1 and TRBJ2-5; 7 bases line up with TRBD1. CDR1 is MGHRA, CDR2 YSYEKL, per germline. J was trimmed by 7 bases and V by 1 base; bases with no gene match: 9. The CDR3 covers 15 residues. The CDR3 nucleotides are TGCGCCAGCAGCCAAGGACCGGGACAGTTAATGACCCAGTACTTC. It specifies CASSQGPGQLMTQYF.